This T cell receptor beta chain was found in a study of shared T cell receptors in the human thymus (dated by TCRdb to the early 2020s). Regarding the complete study: The study examined how the human thymus generates shared, self-reactive T-cell receptor alpha chains.

V is shortened by 5 bases, J by 4 bases, and the region joining them spans 4 bases. The CDR3, cysteine through phenylalanine, is 11 amino acids long. Left in the record is the CDR3 DNA by itself, 33 bases read in frame from the first base. According to the germline V gene, CDR1 reads SGHDT and CDR2 reads YYEEEE. To note about this clone: No cognate antigen has been identified for it. Base-call qualities are not available, and no considerably larger clone is one nucleotide away.

The library was prepared using the immunoSEQ multiplex PCR assay. TCRdb took this table from immuneACCESS and kept in-frame rearrangements with V and J called. Such tables lack part of the clones; where checked against another copy, unresolved V genes explain under half of the gap, and the rest is unexplained. The sample profile shows about 660,000 clones; roughly 88% of them were found once. Together, the top ten hold 0.0095% to 0.013% of the sample. Another study also made use of these data, one on human thymus T cells. That second publication adds: Immunologically healthy infants undergoing open corrective cardiac surgery for congenital heart defects in Finland were used as donors. Thymus tissue was collected as surgical resects that were removed during corrective cardiac surgery. Biased V and J gene segment usage appeared to be present in both thymic and peripheral blood repertoires. The related research found that thymic TCR repertoires overlapped highly between unrelated individuals. The study used about 8 infant thymus samples plus four related peripheral blood samples to characterize TCR alpha and beta repertoires. Donor ages ranging from roughly 6 to 250 days were recorded, and more than 5 male and a couple of female infants were included in the cohort. Thymocytes were freed from the tissue by mechanical means and kept at -70 degrees C as pellets of roughly 10-32 million cells. Genomic DNA was extracted from frozen cell pellets with a QIAsymphony instrument. The immunoSEQ multiplex PCR assay was used to amplify the TCRB and TCRAD loci from a standardized quantity of quality-controlled genomic DNA. The V(D)J region was spanned by amplicons of a length sufficient to cover the CDR3 and to identify V and J genes. The amplicons were sequenced on an Illumina platform via the commercial immunoSEQ service. Primer bias and sequencing errors were corrected as previously described, and TCRAD and TCRB were defined on the basis of the IMGT database. The repertoires were analysed using immunoSEQ Analyzer 3.0 and VDJTools for basic statistics, V/J segment usage, diversity estimates, rarefaction and pairwise overlap. Diversity was estimated with Chao1, ChaoE, Efron-Thisted, Shannon and inverse Simpson indices, and also on datasets down-sampled to the smallest sample. Repertoire overlap used strict matching of CDR3 nucleotide sequence, V gene and J gene, with Jaccard-based multidimensional scaling clustering. On average, approximately 790,000 unique TCRB clonotypes were obtained from thymus samples, compared with approximately 80,000 from blood samples.

Sequencing was done on a sample of thymocytes. The receptor was isolated from a boy younger than two with a congenital heart defect. Donor details come from another sample of the same person, matched by shared clones. The rearranged chain carries TRBV5-6 and TRBJ2-1; a confident D gene designation cannot be given. The CDR3 sequence is CASRYYNEQFF. DNA sequence: TGTGCCAGCAGATATTACAATGAGCAGTTCTTC.